One and the same sample provided the 30 T cell receptor beta chains below, sequenced in a study of blood T cell repertoires in COVID-19. Measured with immunoSEQ multiplex PCR; TCRdb has only the in-frame clones, and not every one. The sample contains approximately 300,000 clones, 86% of which appear only once. Sequencing was carried out using peripheral blood. All receptors come from a woman in her forties or fifties with acute or convalescent COVID-19.

This clone appeared a single time. Other nucleotide sequences from this sample produce the same CDR3. The J gene is TRBJ1-5, the V gene TRBV28; D remains ambiguous. Germline V gene data show CDR1 as MDHEN and CDR2 as SYDVKM. The V and J ends lost 6 bases and 4 bases respectively, with 7 bases between them. This CDR3 has 12 residues. The CDR3 region has the DNA TGTGCCAGCAGCCTCCTGAATCAGCCCCAGCATTTT. Encoded protein: CASSLLNQPQHF.

This sequence joins TRBV10-3 and TRBJ1-2; tentative D call: TRBD1 (6 bases). Germline V gene lookup returns CDR1 ENHRY and CDR2 SYGVKD. Trimming pared 3 bases from V and 6 bases from J, leaving 17 bases between. The length of the CDR3 is 15 residues. The CDR3 protein is CAISEPDRQYNGYTF. DNA for the CDR3: TGTGCCATCAGTGAACCGGACAGACAGTACAATGGCTACACCTTC.

V and J are TRBV18 and TRBJ1-5; the D gene is possibly TRBD1 (5 bases). The CDR3 sequence is 15 residues long. Trimming took off 2 bases at V and 8 bases at J, with 16 bases between the two ends. CDR1 is KGHSH, CDR2 LQKENI, per germline. The CDR3 sequence: CASSPGPGTLEPQHF. CDR3 DNA: TGTGCCAGCTCACCAGGGCCTGGGACTTTGGAGCCCCAGCATTTT.

The chain links TRBV27 to TRBJ2-3; TRBD2 matches 10 bases. Per the germline V gene, CDR1 is MNHEY and CDR2 is SMNVEV (reference sequence). This CDR3 region has 16 residues. V shed 2 bases, J shed 6 bases, and the junction held 8 bases outside the gene matches. The CDR3 sequence: CASSLLAGAAWDTQYF. The DNA for the CDR3 is TGTGCCAGCAGTTTACTAGCGGGAGCCGCTTGGGATACGCAGTATTTT.

J is TRBJ1-1 and V is TRBV28; 8 bases agree with TRBD1. With V trimmed by 1 base and J by 10 bases, 5 bases remained unmatched. The CDR3 sequence is 13 residues long. CDR1 and CDR2 from the germline V gene are MDHEN and SYDVKM. The CDR3 loop is CASSLYPDRVAFF. The DNA for the CDR3 is TGTGCCAGCAGTTTATATCCGGACAGGGTAGCTTTCTTT.

The CDR3 coding sequence is TGTGCCAGTACCAGACAGGGGTGGTCTGGAAACACCATATATTTT. Translated: CASTRQGWSGNTIYF. The rearrangement joins TRBV19 to TRBJ1-3; 8 bases are shared with TRBD1. This CDR3 has 15 residues. From germline, CDR1 is LNHDA and CDR2 SQIVND (reference sequence). V lost 7 bases to trimming and J lost 1 base; unmatched junction nucleotides: 6.

J is TRBJ2-5 and V is TRBV5-1; 11 nucleotides line up with TRBD2. This CDR3 is built from 19 residues. The trim removed 5 bases at V and 1 base at J, leaving 16 bases unmatched. In germline, CDR1 is SGHRS, CDR2 YFSETQ. The CDR3 protein is CASSSPGLAAPGGQETQYF. CDR3 in DNA: TGCGCCAGCAGTTCACCGGGACTAGCGGCTCCGGGGGGCCAAGAGACCCAGTACTTC.

This clone was picked up a small number of times. The chain employs TRBV19 and TRBJ2-7, with 12 bases identical to TRBD2. The ends lost 4 bases at V and 2 bases at J; junction bases unmatched: 9. From germline, CDR1 is LNHDA and CDR2 SQIVND (reference sequence). This CDR3 contains 17 residues. The CDR3 bases are TGTGCCAGTAGTACCCACTGGACTAGCGGGGTCACCTACGAGCAGTACTTC. Translation gives CASSTHWTSGVTYEQYF.

The chain combines TRBV28 with TRBJ2-7; 9 nucleotides match TRBD2. The germline V gene has CDR1 MDHEN and CDR2 SYDVKM. V gave up 8 bases and J gave up 4 bases; unmatched junction bases: 15. The CDR3 runs to 16 residues. The CDR3 region has the DNA TGTGCCAGCTCCACGACCCATAGCGGGAGAGAATACGAGCAGTACTTC. Its protein is CASSTTHSGREYEQYF.

This chain connects TRBV2 to TRBJ2-1, with TRBD1 identical over 7 bases. After removal of 4 bases from V and 0 bases from J, the junction contained 3 bases not matched to a gene. The CDR3 has 15 amino acids. The V gene's germline CDR1 is SNHLY and CDR2 FYNNEI. This chain's CDR3 is CASSVGQSSYNEQFF. CDR3 nucleotides: TGTGCCAGCAGTGTGGGACAGAGCTCCTACAATGAGCAGTTCTTC.

CDR3 in amino acids: CATSGVQGALAKNIQYF. Here the CDR3 DNA reads TGTGCCACCAGTGGGGTACAGGGGGCTCTAGCCAAAAACATTCAGTACTTC. The chain uses TRBV24-1 and TRBJ2-4, with 9 bases that match TRBD1. The V segment lost 5 bases and the J segment 0 bases; nucleotides outside the gene matches: 7. In germline, CDR1 is KGHDR, CDR2 SFDVKD. The CDR3 sequence is 17 residues long.

A remark on this clone: One junction end does not reproduce the germline sequence, and a read error may be involved. The chain combines TRBV3-1 (or the pseudogene TRBV3-2) with TRBJ2-1, with D tentatively TRBD2 (6 bases). This CDR3 region has 12 residues. Germline V gene sequence: CDR1 LGHDT, CDR2 YNNKEL (reference sequence). The CDR3 protein is CASSQARGGKLF. The DNA of the CDR3 is TGTGCCAGCAGCCAAGCGAGGGGCGGGAAGCTCTTC.

The gene calls are TRBV6-6 and TRBJ2-1; 8 bases fit TRBD2. CDR3 size: 14 residues. The trim removed 2 bases at V and 8 bases at J, leaving 5 bases unmatched. Germline V gene sequence: CDR1 MNHNY, CDR2 SVGAGI (reference sequence). The CDR3 sequence: CASSYGTSVDEQFF. CDR3 bases: TGTGCCAGCAGTTACGGGACTAGTGTCGATGAGCAGTTCTTC.

V usage is TRBV5-4 and J usage is TRBJ2-1, with 13 nucleotides matching TRBD2. V gave up 4 bases and J gave up 4 bases; unmatched junction bases: 2. Germline CDR1 SGHNT, CDR2 YYREEE (reference sequence). The CDR3 is 15 residues long. The CDR3: CASSPGLAGYNEQFF. In nucleotides, the CDR3 is TGTGCCAGCAGCCCGGGACTAGCGGGATACAATGAGCAGTTCTTC.

In the case of this clone: One end of the junction does not line up with germline, which may come from a read error. This sequence joins TRBV3-1 (or the pseudogene TRBV3-2) and TRBJ2-5; 11 bases are a match to TRBD2. This CDR3 is built from 15 residues. Germline V lookup: CDR1 LGHDT, CDR2 YNNKEL (reference sequence). CDR3: CASSLTSGAQEAQYF. Here the CDR3 DNA reads TGTGCCAGCAGCCTGACTAGCGGGGCGCAAGAGGCCCAGTACTTC.

V is TRBV2 and J is TRBJ2-2, with D possibly being TRBD2 (7 bases). The CDR3 is 14 amino acids. V shed 4 bases and J shed 7 bases, with 13 bases lying between them. Per germline, CDR1 SNHLY and CDR2 FYNNEI. The CDR3 spells CASSVWGGHGELFF. CDR3 coding DNA: TGTGCCAGCAGTGTCTGGGGGGGCCACGGGGAGCTGTTTTTT.

The rearrangement uses TRBV11-2 and TRBJ2-1; TRBD1 matches 9 bases. The germline gives CDR1 SGHAT, CDR2 FQNNGV. V gave up 4 bases and J gave up 9 bases; unmatched junction bases: 10. The CDR3 runs 15 residues. Written as DNA, the CDR3 is TGTGCCAGCAGCTCGCGGGACAGGGCTAGCGGTGAGCAGTTCTTC. It is translated as CASSSRDRASGEQFF. The full variable domain, in which reference TRBV11-2 and TRBJ2-1 provide the parts outside the CDR3, is EAGVAQSPRYKIIEKRQSVAFWCNPISGHATLYWYQQILGQGPKLLIQFQNNGVVDDSQLPKDRFSAERLKGVDSTLKIQPAKLEDSAVYLCASSSRDRASGEQFFGPGTRLTVL.

The rearrangement links TRBV24-1 to TRBJ2-1; 12 positions agree with TRBD2. With 3 bases clipped from V and 8 bases from J, the junction kept 7 bases outside the gene matches. CDR3 length: 16 residues. Germline loops: CDR1 KGHDR, CDR2 SFDVKD. CDR3 protein: CATSDQTSGRGYEQFF. DNA for the CDR3: TGTGCCACCAGTGATCAGACTAGCGGGAGAGGATATGAGCAGTTCTTC.

The chain links TRBV6-5 to TRBJ2-1, with TRBD2 as a possible D gene (6 bases). The germline V and J ends were trimmed by 5 bases and 2 bases, with 10 bases remaining between them. The CDR3 is made up of 14 amino acids. Germline V gene lookup returns CDR1 MNHEY and CDR2 SVGAGI. The CDR3 reads CASSRSGAYNEQFF. CDR3 coding DNA: TGTGCCAGCAGTCGTAGCGGTGCCTACAATGAGCAGTTCTTC.

The chain has TRBV7-2 and TRBJ2-3; D is perhaps TRBD2 (6 bases). V lost 5 bases and J lost 4, with 13 bases in between. Germline CDR1 is SGHTA and CDR2 is FQGNSA. The CDR3 is 14 residues long. The CDR3 spells CASSASTRSDTQYF. In nucleotides, the CDR3 is TGTGCCAGCAGCGCGTCGACTAGGTCAGATACGCAGTATTTT.

This clone was observed once. V gene TRBV5-1 combines with J gene TRBJ1-1; D may be TRBD1 (6 bases). CDR1 is SGHRS and CDR2 is YFSETQ in the germline V gene. V lost 1 base and J lost 4, with 17 bases in between. The CDR3 is 16 residues long. The CDR3 loop reads CASSLFLFRTATEAFF. DNA of the CDR3: TGCGCCAGCAGCTTGTTCCTCTTTCGGACAGCCACTGAAGCTTTCTTT.

The chain couples TRBV11-2 to TRBJ2-3; TRBD2 aligns across 13 bases. The CDR3 loop spans 14 amino acids. Germline CDR1 and CDR2: SGHAT and FQNNGV. The V segment lost 6 bases and the J segment 7 bases; nucleotides outside the gene matches: 4. CDR3 sequence (DNA): TGTGCCAGCAGACTAGCGGGAGGGCGGAATACGCAGTATTTT. It specifies CASRLAGGRNTQYF.

Regarding this clone: Distinct nucleotide sequences in the sample also encode this CDR3. The rearrangement links TRBV28 to TRBJ2-7; D is uncertain. Per the germline V gene, CDR1 is MDHEN and CDR2 is SYDVKM. The CDR3 extends over 12 amino acids. Trimming removed 1 base at V and 1 base at J, with 2 bases between. The CDR3: CASSLSSYEQYF. The DNA for the CDR3 is TGTGCCAGCAGTTTATCGTCCTACGAGCAGTACTTC.

The genes are TRBV19 and TRBJ2-2; perhaps TRBD1 as D (6 bases). The germline gives CDR1 LNHDA, CDR2 SQIVND (reference sequence). With 9 bases removed from V and 4 bases from J, the gap between germline ends came to 15 bases. This CDR3 comprises 14 residues. The CDR3 DNA sequence: TGTGCCAGCCAACGGCAGGGGACCACCGGGGAGCTGTTTTTT. This gives the protein CASQRQGTTGELFF.

V is TRBV5-1 and J is TRBJ2-3; 8 bases are a match to TRBD2. In germline, CDR1 is SGHRS, CDR2 YFSETQ. There are 15 residues in the CDR3. J lost 0 bases, V lost 2 bases, and 2 bases had no gene match. CDR3 nucleotides: TGCGCCAGCAGCTTAGCGGGAGTAAGCACAGATACGCAGTATTTT. Protein product: CASSLAGVSTDTQYF.

This clone was recorded once. J is TRBJ1-5 and V is TRBV28; D remains unclear. The V end was cut by 5 bases, the J end by 0 bases, with 14 bases between. The CDR3 covers 16 residues. The germline CDR1 and CDR2 sequences are MDHEN and SYDVKM. The CDR3 nucleotides read TGTGCCAGCAGTCCCCTCGGACGGGGTAGCAATCAGCCCCAGCATTTT. As protein: CASSPLGRGSNQPQHF.

This clone came up a few times. The rearrangement uses TRBV28 and TRBJ1-5, with 7 bases identical to TRBD1. The CDR3 is made up of 20 amino acids. Germline V gene lookup returns CDR1 MDHEN and CDR2 SYDVKM. V lost 3 bases and J lost 3; bases outside the gene matches: 20. The CDR3 loop is CASSLGRIQGRLEANQPQHF. CDR3 bases: TGTGCCAGCAGTTTGGGCCGAATACAGGGGAGATTGGAGGCCAATCAGCCCCAGCATTTT.

Comments on this clone: Other nucleotide sequences from this sample produce the same CDR3. The V gene is TRBV12-3 or TRBV12-4, the J gene TRBJ2-3, with a weak D call TRBD2 (5 bases). Trimming left V 6 bases short and J 6 bases short, with 13 bases between. The CDR3 runs to 13 residues. The CDR3 region is CASRLRGPDTQYF. CDR3 in DNA: TGTGCCAGCAGGCTTAGAGGGCCGGATACGCAGTATTTT.

The chain recombines TRBV6-2 or TRBV6-3 with TRBJ2-7, with TRBD2 matching over 12 bases. The CDR3 covers 18 residues. V gave up 5 bases and J gave up 3 bases; unmatched junction bases: 14. The germline CDR1 and CDR2 sequences are MNHEY and SVGEGT. DNA of the CDR3: TGTGCCAGCAGTCAAGGCGGACAAGCTAGCGGGAGGGTCTACGAGCAGTACTTC. Amino acids: CASSQGGQASGRVYEQYF.

This clone has only one observation. This chain uses TRBV6-4 with TRBJ2-2; TRBD2 agrees at 9 bases. Germline V gives CDR1 MRHNA, CDR2 SNTAGT. The V and J ends lost 4 bases and 4 bases, in that order; junction bases with no gene match: 4. The CDR3 totals 15 residues. The CDR3 reads CASSVLAGVTGELFF. In nucleotides, the CDR3 is TGTGCCAGCAGTGTTTTAGCGGGAGTCACCGGGGAGCTGTTTTTT.